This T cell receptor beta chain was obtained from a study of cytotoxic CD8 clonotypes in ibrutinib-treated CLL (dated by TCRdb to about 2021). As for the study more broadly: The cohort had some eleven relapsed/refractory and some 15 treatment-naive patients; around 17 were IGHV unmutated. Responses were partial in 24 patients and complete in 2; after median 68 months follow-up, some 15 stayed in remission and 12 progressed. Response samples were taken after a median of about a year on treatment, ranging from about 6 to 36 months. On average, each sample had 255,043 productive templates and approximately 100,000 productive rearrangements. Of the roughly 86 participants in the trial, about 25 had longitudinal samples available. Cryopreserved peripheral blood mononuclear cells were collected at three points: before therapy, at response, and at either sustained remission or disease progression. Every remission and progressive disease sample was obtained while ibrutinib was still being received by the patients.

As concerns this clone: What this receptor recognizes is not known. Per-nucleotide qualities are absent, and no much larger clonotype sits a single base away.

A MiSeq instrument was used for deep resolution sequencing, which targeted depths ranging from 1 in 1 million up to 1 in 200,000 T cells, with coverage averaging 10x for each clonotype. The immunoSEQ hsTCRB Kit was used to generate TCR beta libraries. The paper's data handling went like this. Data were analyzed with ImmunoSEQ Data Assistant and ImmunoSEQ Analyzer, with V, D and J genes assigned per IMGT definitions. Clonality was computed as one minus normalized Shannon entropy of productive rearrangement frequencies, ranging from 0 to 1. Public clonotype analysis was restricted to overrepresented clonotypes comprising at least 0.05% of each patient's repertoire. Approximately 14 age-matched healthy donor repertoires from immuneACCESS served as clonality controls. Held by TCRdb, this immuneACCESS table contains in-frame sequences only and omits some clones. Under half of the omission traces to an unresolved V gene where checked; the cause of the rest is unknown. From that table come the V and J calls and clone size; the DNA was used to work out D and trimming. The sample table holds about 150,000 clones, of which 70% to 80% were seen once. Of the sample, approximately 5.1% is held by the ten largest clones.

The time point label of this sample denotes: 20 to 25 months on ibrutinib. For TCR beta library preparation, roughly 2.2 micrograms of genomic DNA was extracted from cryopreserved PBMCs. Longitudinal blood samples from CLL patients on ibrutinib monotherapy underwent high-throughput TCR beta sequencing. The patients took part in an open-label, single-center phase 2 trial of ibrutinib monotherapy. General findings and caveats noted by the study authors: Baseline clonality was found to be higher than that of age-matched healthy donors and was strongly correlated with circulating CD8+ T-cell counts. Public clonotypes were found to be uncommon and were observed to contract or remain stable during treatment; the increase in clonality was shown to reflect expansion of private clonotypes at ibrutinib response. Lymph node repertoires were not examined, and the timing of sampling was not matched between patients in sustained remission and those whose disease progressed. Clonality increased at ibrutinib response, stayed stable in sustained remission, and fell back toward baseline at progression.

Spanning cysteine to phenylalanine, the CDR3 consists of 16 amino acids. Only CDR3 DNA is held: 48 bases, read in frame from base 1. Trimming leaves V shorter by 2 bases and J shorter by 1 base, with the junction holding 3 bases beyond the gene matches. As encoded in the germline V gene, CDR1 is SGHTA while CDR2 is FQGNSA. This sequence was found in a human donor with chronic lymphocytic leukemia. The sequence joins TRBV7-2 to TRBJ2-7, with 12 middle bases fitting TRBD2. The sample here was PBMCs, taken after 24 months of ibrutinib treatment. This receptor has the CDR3 CASSLWLAGGSYEQYF. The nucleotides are TGTGCCAGCAGCTTATGGCTAGCGGGAGGGTCCTACGAGCAGTACTTC.